These 30 T cell receptor beta chains originate from one sample sequenced in a study of beta chain features in type 1 diabetes. All of the isolated RNA was reverse transcribed, so expressed TCRB transcripts were sequenced. Produced via immunoSEQ multiplex PCR; TCRdb's table is partial and in-frame only. The sample lists roughly 310,000 clones, approximately 11% occurring once. Sequences were obtained from naive CD4+ T cells from blood. The receptors were gathered from a woman in her twenties or thirties in good health.

The chain is built from TRBV29-1 and TRBJ1-1; D is possibly TRBD1 (5 bases). Germline CDR1 is SQVTM and CDR2 is ANQGSEA. There are 13 residues in the CDR3. Trimming removed 2 bases at V and 2 bases at J, with 9 bases between. The CDR3 region has the DNA TGCAGCGTTGAATGGGGCAGAAACACTGAAGCTTTCTTT. Encoded protein: CSVEWGRNTEAFF.

This clone was seen a handful of times. The rearrangement links TRBV30 to TRBJ2-5; D is possibly TRBD1 (6 bases). Trimming cost V 3 bases and J 5 bases, with 10 bases left between them. Per germline, CDR1 GTSNPN and CDR2 SVGIG (reference sequence). The CDR3 runs to 12 residues. Here the CDR3 reads CAWRGQRETQYF. CDR3 sequence (DNA): TGTGCCTGGAGGGGACAACGGGAGACCCAGTACTTC.

This clone came up a few times. CDR3 DNA sequence: TGCGCCAGCAGCTTGGGCGGGGGAAGCTCCTACGAGCAGTACTTC. This sequence encodes CASSLGGGSSYEQYF. This chain connects TRBV5-1 to TRBJ2-7; 7 bases map to TRBD2. Germline V gene lookup returns CDR1 SGHRS and CDR2 YFSETQ. CDR3 length: 15 residues. The V gene end was trimmed by 0 bases and the J gene end by 0 bases; junction bases not matched to a gene: 3.

The CDR3 DNA is TGTGCCAGCAGCCGGGCGCCAGGGGGGAATGAGCAGTTCTTC. Encoded protein: CASSRAPGGNEQFF. The chain carries TRBV7-8 and TRBJ2-1, with a tentative D call TRBD1 (7 bases). The germline V gene encodes CDR1 SGHVS and CDR2 FQNEAQ. This CDR3 is 14 amino acids long. Trimming took 5 bases from V and 7 from J, leaving 15 bases between them.

This clone was seen a handful of times. V is TRBV30 and J is TRBJ2-7; tentatively, D is TRBD2 (5 bases). V lost 0 bases and J 3 bases, leaving 6 bases between the germline ends. The CDR3 has 12 residues. Germline values: CDR1 GTSNPN, CDR2 SVGIG (reference sequence). The CDR3 DNA reads as TGTGCCTGGAGTGTGGCGGGCTACGAGCAGTACTTC. This codes for CAWSVAGYEQYF. The variable domain in full, with the rest retrieved from reference TRBV30 and TRBJ2-7, is SQTIHQWPATLVQPVGSPLSLECTVEGTSNPNLYWYRQAAGRGLQLLFYSVGIGQISSEVPQNLSASRPQDRQFILSSKKLLLSDSGFYLCAWSVAGYEQYFGPGTRLTVT.

V is TRBV18 and J is TRBJ1-4, with a possible D match to TRBD1 (6 bases). The CDR3 consists of 18 residues. Trimming removed 0 bases at V and 5 bases at J, with 19 bases between. Germline lookup yields CDR1 KGHSH and CDR2 LQKENI. This CDR3 reads CASSPPGQSTRSNEKLFF. CDR3 DNA: TGTGCCAGCTCACCACCAGGACAGTCCACCAGATCAAATGAAAAACTGTTTTTT.

The genes are TRBV28 and TRBJ2-3, with TRBD2 as a possible D gene (5 bases). In germline, CDR1 is MDHEN, CDR2 SYDVKM. The CDR3 consists of 12 residues. V was cut by 7 bases and J by 8 bases, with 13 bases left in between. This chain's CDR3 is CASTLSGGTQYF. CDR3 nucleotides: TGTGCCAGCACCCTGAGCGGAGGTACGCAGTATTTT.

J is TRBJ2-7 and V is TRBV7-2; 10 positions agree with TRBD1. CDR3 length: 13 residues. Germline V gives CDR1 SGHTA, CDR2 FQGNSA. J gave up 13 bases and V 0 bases, and 6 bases lay outside the gene matches. The CDR3 sequence: CASSLAGQGLKYF. The CDR3 DNA sequence: TGTGCCAGCAGCTTAGCGGGACAGGGGTTAAAATACTTC.

CDR3 region: CASSDGVTDTQYF. For the CDR3, the DNA is TGTGCCAGCAGTGACGGAGTCACAGATACGCAGTATTTT. The V and J genes are TRBV25-1 and TRBJ2-3; D gene ambiguous. The CDR3 is 13 amino acids. Germline CDR1 and CDR2: MGHDK and SYGVNS. Trimming cost V 3 bases and J 2 bases, with 6 bases left between them.

The chain carries TRBV19 and TRBJ2-7; 12 positions agree with TRBD2. The CDR3 sequence is 18 residues long. Looked up from germline, CDR1 is LNHDA and CDR2 is SQIVND (reference sequence). V gave up 8 bases and J gave up 9 bases; unmatched junction bases: 23. CDR3 sequence: CASGTLQGSTSGSGGQYF. The CDR3 region has the DNA TGTGCCAGTGGGACACTACAGGGATCGACTAGCGGGAGTGGTGGGCAGTACTTC.

This clone was counted a single time. This chain joins TRBV7-6 and TRBJ2-5, with 8 bases aligning to TRBD2. V dropped 4 bases and J dropped 4; count of bases not matched to a gene: 5. The CDR3 loop spans 14 amino acids. Germline CDR1 is SGHVS and CDR2 is FNYEAQ. Here the CDR3 reads CASSSQRGGETQYF. DNA of the CDR3: TGTGCCAGCAGCTCCCAACGGGGGGGAGAGACCCAGTACTTC.

The chain carries TRBV18 and TRBJ2-7, with a tentative D call TRBD1 (5 bases). V shed 3 bases and J shed 2 bases, with 11 bases lying between them. The CDR3 sequence is 14 residues long. Per germline, CDR1 KGHSH and CDR2 LQKENI. The CDR3 spells CASSPPRDPYEQYF. Written as DNA, the CDR3 is TGTGCCAGCTCACCCCCCAGGGATCCCTACGAGCAGTACTTC.

The chain links TRBV11-2 to TRBJ1-2, with unresolved D. Germline V lookup: CDR1 SGHAT, CDR2 FQNNGV. This CDR3 has 13 amino acids. Trimming stripped 3 bases from V and 6 bases from J, with 11 bases between. CDR3: CASSFSMGNGYTF. In nucleotides, the CDR3 is TGTGCCAGCAGCTTCTCTATGGGCAATGGCTACACCTTC. The whole variable domain, remainder taken from reference TRBV11-2 and TRBJ1-2, is EAGVAQSPRYKIIEKRQSVAFWCNPISGHATLYWYQQILGQGPKLLIQFQNNGVVDDSQLPKDRFSAERLKGVDSTLKIQPAKLEDSAVYLCASSFSMGNGYTFGSGTRLTVV.

J is TRBJ2-5 and V is TRBV5-4, with a tentative D call TRBD1 (6 bases). The CDR3 extends over 13 amino acids. CDR1 is SGHNT and CDR2 is YYREEE in the germline V gene (reference sequence). Trimming took 4 bases from V and 7 from J, leaving 14 bases between them. CDR3 in amino acids: CASSSDRYRTQYF. The CDR3 DNA follows: TGTGCCAGCAGCAGCGACAGGTACAGGACCCAGTACTTC.

This clone appeared a few times. This chain links TRBV29-1 with TRBJ2-7, with D unclear. V dropped 3 bases and J dropped 2 bases, with 20 bases sitting between them. CDR1 is SQVTM and CDR2 is ANQGSEA in the germline V gene. The CDR3 is made up of 16 amino acids. In DNA, the CDR3 is TGCAGCGTTGAGGCCCTTACGGGTCCTAGAGCCTACGAGCAGTACTTC. It is translated as CSVEALTGPRAYEQYF.

This clone occurred a few times. V is TRBV30 and J is TRBJ2-7, with TRBD1 matching over 11 bases. Germline V gene data show CDR1 as GTSNPN and CDR2 as SVGIG (reference sequence). V was clipped by 0 bases and J by 3 bases; unmatched bases: 4. CDR3 size: 15 residues. In nucleotides, the CDR3 is TGTGCCTGGAGTGTAGGGACAGGGGGATTCTACGAGCAGTACTTC. Its translation: CAWSVGTGGFYEQYF.

A remark on this clone: The same CDR3 can be traced to other DNA sequences in this sample. This chain uses TRBV28 with TRBJ2-3; D is possibly TRBD2 (5 bases). Germline CDR1 and CDR2: MDHEN and SYDVKM. Between the trimmed V and J ends, which lost 3 bases and 1 base, there was a span of 11 bases. This CDR3 comprises 15 residues. This CDR3 is CASSLGLARTDTQYF. DNA for the CDR3: TGTGCCAGCAGTTTGGGCTTAGCGCGCACAGATACGCAGTATTTT.

The chain combines TRBV25-1 with TRBJ2-7; 7 nucleotides align to TRBD2. J gave up 1 base and V 4 bases, and 4 bases lay outside the gene matches. Germline assignment: CDR1 MGHDK and CDR2 SYGVNS. The CDR3 contains 14 residues. This CDR3 is CASSVASGSYEQYF. In DNA, the CDR3 is TGTGCCAGCAGTGTGGCTAGCGGTTCCTACGAGCAGTACTTC.

V gene TRBV13 combines with J gene TRBJ2-1; 13 bases agree with TRBD2. Unmatched junction bases numbered 9, after V lost 3 bases and J lost 16 bases. CDR1 is PRHDT and CDR2 is FYEKMQ in the germline V gene (reference sequence). CDR3 length: 14 amino acids. The CDR3 protein is CASSLGTSGDKGFF. The CDR3 DNA reads TGTGCCAGCAGCTTGGGGACTAGCGGGGATAAAGGTTTCTTC.

The chain joins TRBV28 to TRBJ2-7; TRBD1 matches 8 bases. This CDR3 has 13 amino acids. V dropped 9 bases and J dropped 0; count of bases not matched to a gene: 4. The germline V gene encodes CDR1 MDHEN and CDR2 SYDVKM. The CDR3 region is CASGDRSSYEQYF. In DNA form, the CDR3 reads TGTGCCAGTGGGGACAGGAGCTCCTACGAGCAGTACTTC.

This clone has more than one count but fewer than ten. This sequence joins TRBV29-1 and TRBJ2-1, with D perhaps matching TRBD2 (6 bases). Germline CDR1 reads SQVTM; CDR2 reads ANQGSEA. V was cut by 5 bases and J by 6 bases, with 14 bases left in between. This CDR3 has 13 residues. CDR3 region: CSVQTRVANEQFF. As DNA, the CDR3 is TGCAGCGTTCAGACTAGGGTAGCCAATGAGCAGTTCTTC.

This clone turned up a few times. This chain connects TRBV4-3 to TRBJ1-2, with D possibly TRBD1 on 5 matching bases. The length of the CDR3 is 15 residues. CDR1 is LGHNA and CDR2 is YSLEER in the germline V gene. V lost 4 bases and J lost 9, with 21 bases in between. The CDR3 DNA reads TGCGCCAGCAGCCTACCCGGACAAGGAGAAGTATGCTACACCTTC. Amino acid sequence: CASSLPGQGEVCYTF.

This clone was observed a handful of times. V is TRBV7-2 and J is TRBJ2-1, with D unresolved. The V gene's germline CDR1 is SGHTA and CDR2 FQGNSA. CDR3 length: 11 residues. Deletions cut 1 base from V and 10 bases from J, with 5 bases between. The CDR3 DNA reads as TGTGCCAGCAGCTTAGTGCAGGAGCAGTTCTTC. It encodes CASSLVQEQFF. Variable domain in full (rest from reference TRBV7-2 and TRBJ2-1): GAGVSQSPSNKVTEKGKDVELRCDPISGHTALYWYRQSLGQGLEFLIYFQGNSAPDKSGLPSDRFSAERTGGSVSTLTIQRTQQEDSAVYLCASSLVQEQFFGPGTRLTVL.

This clone was observed a handful of times. The chain is built from TRBV13 and TRBJ2-1; TRBD1 might be the D (5 bases). Trimming removed 2 bases at V and 6 bases at J, with 14 bases between. This CDR3 has 15 amino acids. Germline CDR1 PRHDT, CDR2 FYEKMQ (reference sequence). Written as DNA, the CDR3 is TGTGCCAGCAGCTTAAGGCAGGGCTCCGCCAATGAGCAGTTCTTC. It specifies CASSLRQGSANEQFF.

This clone has only a few counts. The gene calls are TRBV7-8 and TRBJ2-7, with 11 nucleotides matching TRBD1. The CDR3 runs to 13 residues. V shed 6 bases and J 6 bases; nucleotides not matched to a gene: 4. The V gene's germline CDR1 is SGHVS and CDR2 FQNEAQ. CDR3 sequence: CASSGDRGTEQYF. In DNA, the CDR3 is TGTGCCAGCAGTGGGGACAGGGGGACCGAGCAGTACTTC.

Only a few counts were recorded for this clone. The CDR3 DNA is TGCAGCGTTCTCCCACCGGGGACAGGGTCCTACAATGAGCAGTTCTTC. Translated, it gives CSVLPPGTGSYNEQFF. The chain couples TRBV29-1 to TRBJ2-1; 9 bases are a match to TRBD1. The CDR3 is made up of 16 amino acids. J was trimmed by 1 base and V by 5 bases; bases with no gene match: 9. Per germline, CDR1 SQVTM and CDR2 ANQGSEA.

This clone came up a few times. Other DNA sequences in the same sample also yield this CDR3. The V and J genes are TRBV25-1 and TRBJ1-1; a possible D gene is TRBD1 (5 bases). CDR1 and CDR2 from the germline V gene are MGHDK and SYGVNS. The V end was cut by 6 bases, the J end by 1 base, with 9 bases between. This CDR3 is built from 13 residues. The CDR3 nucleotides read TGTGCCAGCAGCCGTACAGGGAACACTGAAGCTTTCTTT. As protein: CASSRTGNTEAFF.

The chain employs TRBV28 and TRBJ2-3, with D perhaps matching TRBD2 (7 bases). Germline V gene data show CDR1 as MDHEN and CDR2 as SYDVKM. V was pared by 3 bases and J by 5 bases, with 9 bases between. The CDR3 totals 13 residues. CDR3 in amino acids: CASSFGGQDTQYF. CDR3 in DNA: TGTGCCAGCAGTTTCGGGGGGCAAGATACGCAGTATTTT.

V is TRBV9 and J is TRBJ2-6; 7 bases are shared with TRBD2. This CDR3 is 18 amino acids long. With V trimmed by 3 bases and J by 0 bases, 9 bases remained unmatched. CDR1 and CDR2 (germline): SGDLS, YYNGEE. CDR3 nucleotide sequence: TGTGCCAGCAGCGCGAGACGGGGGGAGGACTCTGGGGCCAACGTCCTGACTTTC. Its translation: CASSARRGEDSGANVLTF.

The V gene is TRBV28, the J gene TRBJ2-3, with TRBD2 matching over 8 bases. Germline V gives CDR1 MDHEN, CDR2 SYDVKM. V lost 1 base, J lost 5 bases, and 8 bases stayed unmatched. The CDR3 spans 16 residues. CDR3 in DNA: TGTGCCAGCAGTTTATTCTCCGGGACTAGGCAAGATACGCAGTATTTT. The encoded protein is CASSLFSGTRQDTQYF.